The 8 T cell receptor beta chains in this list originate from one sample, sequenced in a study of T cell repertoires in cytomegalovirus infection. TCRdb called the reads again in MiXCR, with one record for every CDR3 protein. In the table there are hundreds of thousands of distinct CDR3 sequences, 6% to 8% of which are singletons. Material: PBMCs. Source of these receptors: a human donor in good health (CMV status not recorded). Some clones in this sample may be carry-over from other donors' samples.

This clonotype was recorded many times. The chain couples TRBV29-1 to TRBJ2-1; TRBD2 agrees at 10 bases. V was clipped by 1 base and J by 4 bases; unmatched bases: 10. The CDR3 contains 17 residues. Germline-derived CDR1 and CDR2 are SQVTM and ANQGSEA. The chain's CDR3 is CSVEGTSGGAGYNEQFF. The CDR3 DNA reads TGCAGCGTTGAAGGTACCAGCGGGGGGGCGGGTTACAATGAGCAGTTCTTC.

In its sample, this clonotype was seen many times. J is TRBJ1-4 and V is TRBV27; tentatively, D is TRBD1 (6 bases). Trimming stripped 7 bases from V and 10 bases from J, with 10 bases between. This CDR3 comprises 11 residues. CDR1 MNHEY and CDR2 SMNVEV come from the germline V gene (reference sequence). The chain's CDR3 is CASIFRGKLFF. CDR3 DNA: TGTGCCAGCATTTTCAGGGGAAAACTGTTTTTT.

This clonotype was recorded at least ten times. This chain links TRBV7-8 with TRBJ1-1, with 8 bases fitting TRBD1. Trimming at V came to 3 bases and at J to 0 bases, leaving 9 bases not matched to a gene. The CDR3 extends over 17 amino acids. The germline V gene encodes CDR1 SGHVS and CDR2 FQNEAQ. Here the CDR3 reads CASSFQGAAGMNTEAFF. Written as DNA, the CDR3 is TGTGCCAGCAGCTTTCAGGGGGCGGCCGGAATGAACACTGAAGCTTTCTTT. Full variable domain (outside the CDR3, taken from reference TRBV7-8 and TRBJ1-1): GAGVSQSPRYKVAKRGQDVALRCDPISGHVSLFWYQQALGQGPEFLTYFQNEAQLDKSGLPSDRFFAERPEGSVSTLKIQRTQQEDSAVYLCASSFQGAAGMNTEAFFGQGTRLTVV.

The sample holds many counts of this clonotype. This chain joins TRBV19 and TRBJ1-6, with unresolved D. The germline V gene encodes CDR1 LNHDA and CDR2 SQIVND (reference sequence). V was pared by 6 bases and J by 5 bases, with 11 bases between. The CDR3 runs to 14 residues. The CDR3 protein is CASSPAGDNSPLHF. CDR3 DNA sequence: TGTGCCAGTAGCCCCGCCGGCGATAATTCACCCCTCCACTTT.

This clonotype was detected many times. The gene calls are TRBV4-1 and TRBJ1-2; tentatively, D is TRBD1 (5 bases). Trimming took 4 bases from V and 8 from J, leaving 20 bases between them. Germline V gene sequence: CDR1 MGHRA, CDR2 YSYEKL. The length of the CDR3 is 15 residues. CDR3 amino acids: CASSRRVMDDLGYTF. The CDR3 DNA follows: TGCGCCAGCAGCCGCAGGGTTATGGACGATTTGGGCTACACCTTC.

This clonotype was detected only a few times. The V gene is TRBV6-6, the J gene TRBJ1-3; D is ambiguous. Germline values: CDR1 MNHNY, CDR2 SVGAGI (reference sequence). CDR3 length equals 13 residues. Trimming shortened V by 6 bases and J by 0 bases, and 6 bases separated the two germline ends. In DNA, the CDR3 is TGTGCCAGCAGAATTAACTCTGGAAACACCATATATTTT. As protein: CASRINSGNTIYF.

This clonotype was recorded a few times. The gene calls are TRBV7-9 and TRBJ1-1; 8 bases are a match to TRBD1. With 0 bases clipped from V and 5 bases from J, the junction kept 11 bases outside the gene matches. Germline V gives CDR1 SEHNR, CDR2 FQNEAQ (reference sequence). This CDR3 is 17 amino acids long. CDR3 protein: CASSLADRVSLTTEAFF. The CDR3 nucleotides read TGTGCCAGCAGCTTAGCGGACAGGGTCTCTTTGACAACTGAAGCTTTCTTT.

To note about this clonotype: Just one base apart from a much larger clone, this may be a read error. The rearrangement uses TRBV6-6 and TRBJ2-2; D tentatively reads TRBD1 or TRBD2 (5 bases each). Germline CDR1 reads MNHNY; CDR2 reads SVGAGI (reference sequence). This CDR3 has 16 residues. CDR3 residues: CASSSETRPGTGVLFF. CDR3 bases: TGTGCCAGCAGTTCAGAAACGCGCCCGGGGACCGGGGTGCTGTTTTTT.